This T cell receptor beta chain appears in the sequencing data of a study of T cell responses to AZD1222 COVID-19 vaccine. The protocol was immunoSEQ multiplex PCR, while the TCRdb copy is restricted to in-frame clones and leaves out a portion. Among around 29,000 clones, 93% were seen once, and the ten largest hold over 8%. Findings of the study overall: Sampling that yielded the repertoires occurred only after the peak T cell response.

As for this clone: What it binds is unknown.

The TCR sequence derives from an adult in good health. Sequencing used peripheral blood, obtained on day 0 of AZD1222 vaccination.

CDR3 region: CASSRGTTEAFF. The DNA for the CDR3 is TGTGCCTCAAGTAGAGGGACCACTGAAGCTTTCTTT. The V and J genes are TRBV6-5 and TRBJ1-1, with D maybe TRBD1 (5 bases). The CDR3 is 12 residues long. V lost 11 bases and J lost 4, with 14 bases in between. Germline CDR1 and CDR2: MNHEY and SVGAGI.